This T cell receptor (beta chain) was profiled in a study of OX40 agonist ivuxolimab in advanced cancers. Germline assignment: CDR1 SEHNR and CDR2 FQNEAQ (reference sequence). V lost 6 bases and J lost 7; bases outside the gene matches: 10. The CDR3 loop spans 15 amino acids. Measured with immunoSEQ multiplex PCR; TCRdb has only the in-frame clones, and not every one. The sample has 100,000 to 150,000 clones; approximately 90% are singletons. This receptor was identified in an adult with an advanced solid tumor such as melanoma, head and neck, liver or kidney cancer. This rearrangement joins TRBV7-9 to TRBJ1-3; 9 nucleotides line up with TRBD1. The sample in question was CD4+ or CD8+ T cells sorted from blood, obtained in a trial of the OX40 agonist ivuxolimab. This CDR3 reads CASRGTGTVSNTIYF. In nucleotides, the CDR3 is TGTGCCAGCAGGGGGACAGGGACAGTCTCGAACACCATATATTTT.